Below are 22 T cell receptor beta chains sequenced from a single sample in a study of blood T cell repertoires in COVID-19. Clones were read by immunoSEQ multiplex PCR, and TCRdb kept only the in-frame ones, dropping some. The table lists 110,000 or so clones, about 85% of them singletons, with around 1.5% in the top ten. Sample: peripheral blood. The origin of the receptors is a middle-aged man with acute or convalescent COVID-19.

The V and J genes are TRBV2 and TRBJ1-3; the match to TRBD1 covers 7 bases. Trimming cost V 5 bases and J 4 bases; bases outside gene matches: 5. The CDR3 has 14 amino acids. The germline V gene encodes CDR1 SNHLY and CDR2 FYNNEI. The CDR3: CASSTGVPGNTIYF. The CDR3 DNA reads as TGTGCCAGCAGTACAGGGGTTCCGGGAAACACCATATATTTT. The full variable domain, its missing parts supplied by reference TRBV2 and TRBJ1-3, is EPEVTQTPSHQVTQMGQEVILRCVPISNHLYFYWYRQILGQKVEFLVSFYNNEISEKSEIFDDQFSVERPDGSNFTLKIRSTKLEDSAMYFCASSTGVPGNTIYFGEGSWLTVV.

CDR3 region: CASSLPDRVNTEAFF. Written as DNA, the CDR3 is TGTGCCAGCAGCTTACCAGACAGGGTGAACACTGAAGCTTTCTTT. The rearrangement joins TRBV5-6 to TRBJ1-1, with 7 positions matching TRBD1. Trimming removed 2 bases from V and 0 bases from J; junction bases left unmatched: 4. Germline V CDR1 and CDR2: SGHDT, YYEEEE. This CDR3 has 15 amino acids. The full variable domain, its missing parts supplied by reference TRBV5-6 and TRBJ1-1, is DAGVTQSPTHLIKTRGQQVTLRCSPKSGHDTVSWYQQALGQGPQFIFQYYEEEERQRGNFPDRFSGHQFPNYSSELNVNALLLGDSALYLCASSLPDRVNTEAFFGQGTRLTVV.

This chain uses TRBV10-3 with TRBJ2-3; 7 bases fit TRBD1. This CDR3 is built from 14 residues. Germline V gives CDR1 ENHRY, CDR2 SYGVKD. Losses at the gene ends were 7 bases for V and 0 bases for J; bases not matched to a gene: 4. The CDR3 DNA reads TGTGCCATCAAGAGGGACAGAAGCACAGATACGCAGTATTTT. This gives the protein CAIKRDRSTDTQYF.

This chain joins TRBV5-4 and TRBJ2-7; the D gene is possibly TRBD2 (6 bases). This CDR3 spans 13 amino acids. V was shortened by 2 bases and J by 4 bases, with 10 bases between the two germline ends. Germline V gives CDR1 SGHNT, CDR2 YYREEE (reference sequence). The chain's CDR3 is CASSFGGRYEQYV. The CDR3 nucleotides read TGTGCCAGCAGCTTCGGGGGTCGGTACGAGCAGTACGTC.

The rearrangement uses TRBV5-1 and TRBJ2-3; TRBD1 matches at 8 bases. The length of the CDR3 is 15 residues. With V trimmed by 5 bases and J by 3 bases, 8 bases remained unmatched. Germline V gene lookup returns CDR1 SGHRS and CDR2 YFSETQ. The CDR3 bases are TGCGCCAGCAGTGGTGGGCAGGGGGCTACAGATACGCAGTATTTT. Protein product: CASSGGQGATDTQYF.

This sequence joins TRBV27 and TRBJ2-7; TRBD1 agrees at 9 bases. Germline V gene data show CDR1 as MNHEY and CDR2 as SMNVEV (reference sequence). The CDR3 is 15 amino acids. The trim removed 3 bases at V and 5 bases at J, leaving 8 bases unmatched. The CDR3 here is CASSLFRDRVNEQYF. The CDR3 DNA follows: TGTGCCAGCAGTTTGTTCCGGGACAGGGTCAACGAGCAGTACTTC.

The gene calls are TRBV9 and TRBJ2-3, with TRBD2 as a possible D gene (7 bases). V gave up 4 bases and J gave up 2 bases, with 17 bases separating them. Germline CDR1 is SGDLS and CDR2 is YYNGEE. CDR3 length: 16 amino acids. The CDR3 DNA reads TGTGCCAGCAGCTATTCAGGCGGGGGCCTCACAGATACGCAGTATTTT. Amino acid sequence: CASSYSGGGLTDTQYF.

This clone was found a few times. CDR3 in DNA: TGTGCCAGCAGCGTAGAGGAGACGGGCACAGATACGCAGTATTTT. The encoded protein is CASSVEETGTDTQYF. This chain connects TRBV9 to TRBJ2-3; D gene uncertain. The CDR3 sequence is 15 residues long. V was shortened by 0 bases and J by 1 base, with 9 bases between the two germline ends. Germline CDR1 reads SGDLS; CDR2 reads YYNGEE.

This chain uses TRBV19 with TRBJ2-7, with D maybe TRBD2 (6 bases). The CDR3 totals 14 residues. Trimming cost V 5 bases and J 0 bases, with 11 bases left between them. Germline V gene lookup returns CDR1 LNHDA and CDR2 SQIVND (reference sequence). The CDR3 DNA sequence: TGTGCCAGTAGTTACGTCGGGAGCTCCTACGAGCAGTACTTC. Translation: CASSYVGSSYEQYF.

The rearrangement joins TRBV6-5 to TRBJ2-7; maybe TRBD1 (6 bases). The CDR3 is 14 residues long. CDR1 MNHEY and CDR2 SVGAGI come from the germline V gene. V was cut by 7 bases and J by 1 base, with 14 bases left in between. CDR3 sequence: CASKNIRGSYEQYF. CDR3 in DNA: TGTGCCAGCAAAAACATCAGGGGTTCCTACGAGCAGTACTTC.

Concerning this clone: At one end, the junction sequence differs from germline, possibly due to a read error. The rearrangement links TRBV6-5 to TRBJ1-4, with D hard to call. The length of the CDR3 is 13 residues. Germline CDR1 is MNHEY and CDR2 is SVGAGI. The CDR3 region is CASNYILDEKLFF. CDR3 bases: TGTGCCAGCAATTACATCCTTGATGAAAAACTGTTTTTT.

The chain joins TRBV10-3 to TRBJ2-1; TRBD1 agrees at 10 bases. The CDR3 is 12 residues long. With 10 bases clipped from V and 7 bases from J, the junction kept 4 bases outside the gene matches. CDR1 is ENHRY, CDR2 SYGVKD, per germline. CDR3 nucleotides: TGTGCCACGGGACAGGGGTCAAATGAGCAGTTCTTC. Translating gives CATGQGSNEQFF.

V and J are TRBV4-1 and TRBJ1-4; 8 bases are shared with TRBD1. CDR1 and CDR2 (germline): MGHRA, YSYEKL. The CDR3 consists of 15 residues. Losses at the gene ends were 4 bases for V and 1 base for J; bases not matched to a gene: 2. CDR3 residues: CASSRGQGTNEKLFF. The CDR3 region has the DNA TGCGCCAGCAGCCGCGGACAGGGAACTAATGAAAAACTGTTTTTT.

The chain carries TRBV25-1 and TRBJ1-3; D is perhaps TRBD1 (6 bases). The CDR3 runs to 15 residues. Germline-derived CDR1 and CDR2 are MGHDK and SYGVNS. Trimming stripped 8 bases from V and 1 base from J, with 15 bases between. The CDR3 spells CASQQAGQSGNTIYF. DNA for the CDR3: TGTGCCAGCCAGCAGGCCGGACAGTCTGGAAACACCATATATTTT.

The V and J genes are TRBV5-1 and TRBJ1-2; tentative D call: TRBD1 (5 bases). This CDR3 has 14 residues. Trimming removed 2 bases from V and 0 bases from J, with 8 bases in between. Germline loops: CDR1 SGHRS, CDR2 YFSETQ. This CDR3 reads CASSLQEANYGYTF. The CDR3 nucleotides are TGCGCCAGCAGCTTACAGGAAGCTAACTATGGCTACACCTTC.

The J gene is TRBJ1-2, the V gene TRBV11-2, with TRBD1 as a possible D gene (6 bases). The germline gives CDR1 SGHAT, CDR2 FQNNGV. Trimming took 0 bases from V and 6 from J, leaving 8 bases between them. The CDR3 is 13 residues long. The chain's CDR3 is CASSLDRQDGYTF. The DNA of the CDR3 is TGTGCCAGCAGCTTAGATCGACAGGATGGCTACACCTTC.

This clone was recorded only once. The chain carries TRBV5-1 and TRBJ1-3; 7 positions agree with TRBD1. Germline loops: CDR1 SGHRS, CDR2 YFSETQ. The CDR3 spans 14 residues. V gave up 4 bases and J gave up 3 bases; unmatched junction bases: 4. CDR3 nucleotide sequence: TGCGCCAGCAGCGTAGGGGGCCTTGGAAACACCATATATTTT. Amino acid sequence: CASSVGGLGNTIYF.

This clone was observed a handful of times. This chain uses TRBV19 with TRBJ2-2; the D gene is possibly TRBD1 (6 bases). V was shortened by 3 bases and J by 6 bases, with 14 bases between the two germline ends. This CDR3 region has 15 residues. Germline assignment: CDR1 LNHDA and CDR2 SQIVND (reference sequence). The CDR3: CASSIRDTRPGELFF. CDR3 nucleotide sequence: TGTGCCAGTAGTATTAGGGACACCCGGCCCGGGGAGCTGTTTTTT.

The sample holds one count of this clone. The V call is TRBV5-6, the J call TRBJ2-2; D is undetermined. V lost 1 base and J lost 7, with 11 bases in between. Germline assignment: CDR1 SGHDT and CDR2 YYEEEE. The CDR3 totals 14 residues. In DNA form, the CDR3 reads TGTGCCAGCAGCTTGACCGGGTTGGACGGGGAGCTGTTTTTT. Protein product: CASSLTGLDGELFF.

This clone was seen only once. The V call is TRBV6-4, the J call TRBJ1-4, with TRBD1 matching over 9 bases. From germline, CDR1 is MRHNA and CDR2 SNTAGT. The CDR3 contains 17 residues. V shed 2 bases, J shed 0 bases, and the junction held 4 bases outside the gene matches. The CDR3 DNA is TGTGCCAGCAGTGACCCGGGACAGGGTTCAACTAATGAAAAACTGTTTTTT. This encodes CASSDPGQGSTNEKLFF.

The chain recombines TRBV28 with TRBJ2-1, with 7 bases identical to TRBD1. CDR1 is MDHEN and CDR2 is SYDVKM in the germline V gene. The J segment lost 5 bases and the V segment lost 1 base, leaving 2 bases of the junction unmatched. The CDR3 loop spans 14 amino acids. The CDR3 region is CASSLSQGDNEQFF. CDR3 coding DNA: TGTGCCAGCAGTTTATCCCAGGGGGACAATGAGCAGTTCTTC. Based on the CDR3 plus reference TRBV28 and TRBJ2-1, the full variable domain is DVKVTQSSRYLVKRTGEKVFLECVQDMDHENMFWYRQDPGLGLRLIYFSYDVKMKEKGDIPEGYSVSREKKERFSLILESASTNQTSMYLCASSLSQGDNEQFFGPGTRLTVL.

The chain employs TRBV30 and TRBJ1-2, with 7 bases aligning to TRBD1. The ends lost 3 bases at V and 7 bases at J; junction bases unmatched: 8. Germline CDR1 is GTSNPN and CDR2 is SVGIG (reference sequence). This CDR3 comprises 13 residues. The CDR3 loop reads CAWSLTGAAGYTF. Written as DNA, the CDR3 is TGTGCCTGGAGCTTAACAGGGGCGGCTGGCTACACCTTC.